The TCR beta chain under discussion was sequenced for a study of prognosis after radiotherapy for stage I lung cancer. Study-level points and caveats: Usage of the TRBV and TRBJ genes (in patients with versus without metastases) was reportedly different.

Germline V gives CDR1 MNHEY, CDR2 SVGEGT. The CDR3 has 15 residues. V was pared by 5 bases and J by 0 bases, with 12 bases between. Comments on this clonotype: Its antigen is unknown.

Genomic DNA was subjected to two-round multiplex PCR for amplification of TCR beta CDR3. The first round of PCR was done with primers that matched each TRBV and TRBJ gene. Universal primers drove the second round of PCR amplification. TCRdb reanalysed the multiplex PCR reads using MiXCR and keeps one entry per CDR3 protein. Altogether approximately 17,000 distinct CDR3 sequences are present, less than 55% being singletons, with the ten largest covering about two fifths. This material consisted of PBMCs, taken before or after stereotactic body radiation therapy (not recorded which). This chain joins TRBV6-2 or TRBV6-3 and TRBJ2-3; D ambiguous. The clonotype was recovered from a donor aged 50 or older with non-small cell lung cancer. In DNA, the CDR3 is TGTGCCAGCAGTGATCGAGACACTAGCACAGATACGCAGTATTTT. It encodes CASSDRDTSTDTQYF.